One sample yielded the 14 T cell receptor beta chains listed below, sequenced in a study of cytomegalovirus exposure and HLA in healthy donors. Use of 60 Vbeta and 13 Jbeta primers characterized the PCR. Generated by immunoSEQ multiplex PCR, the TCRdb table keeps only in-frame clones and is missing some. Among around 150,000 clones listed, approximately 78% were seen once. The sample comprised PBMCs. Receptors were obtained from a girl aged 2 to 10 in good health and CMV-seropositive.

CDR3 amino acids: CASSFHLGPRDSSSYEQYF. As DNA, the CDR3 is TGTGCCAGCAGCTTTCATTTAGGTCCCCGAGACAGCAGCTCCTACGAGCAGTACTTC. The rearrangement uses TRBV5-4 and TRBJ2-7; D is possibly TRBD1 (5 bases). Germline CDR1 reads SGHNT; CDR2 reads YYREEE (reference sequence). This CDR3 comprises 19 residues. Trimming took off 2 bases at V and 0 bases at J, with 24 bases between the two ends.

This sequence joins TRBV9 and TRBJ1-3; maybe TRBD1 (5 bases). CDR1 is SGDLS, CDR2 YYNGEE, per germline. V gave up 3 bases and J gave up 4 bases, with 11 bases separating them. This CDR3 has 14 amino acids. Here the CDR3 DNA reads TGTGCCAGCAGCGACCGCCCAGGGGGAAACACCATATATTTT. This codes for CASSDRPGGNTIYF.

This clone has a single count. The chain couples TRBV7-3 to TRBJ1-1, with TRBD1 matching over 8 bases. This CDR3 region has 15 residues. The V gene's germline CDR1 is SGHTA and CDR2 FQGTGA. Germline trimming cut 2 bases from V and 0 bases from J; bases unmatched to any gene: 2. This CDR3 reads CASSLGTGLNTEAFF. The CDR3 DNA reads as TGTGCCAGCAGCTTAGGGACAGGCCTGAACACTGAAGCTTTCTTT.

J is TRBJ2-3 and V is TRBV30, with 8 bases aligning to TRBD2. Germline trimming cut 3 bases from V and 1 base from J; bases unmatched to any gene: 6. CDR1 is GTSNPN and CDR2 is SVGIG in the germline V gene (reference sequence). CDR3 length equals 15 residues. The CDR3 DNA sequence: TGTGCCTGGAGCGAGGGACTAGGCGGCACAGATACGCAGTATTTT. Protein: CAWSEGLGGTDTQYF.

V usage is TRBV5-1 and J usage is TRBJ2-1; tentatively, D is TRBD1 (6 bases). This CDR3 spans 17 amino acids. V lost 0 bases and J 0 bases, leaving 13 bases between the germline ends. Germline CDR1 SGHRS, CDR2 YFSETQ. CDR3 DNA sequence: TGCGCCAGCAGCTTGGTAGCAGGACAGAGCTCCTACAATGAGCAGTTCTTC. Translating it yields CASSLVAGQSSYNEQFF.

The chain has TRBV2 and TRBJ1-2; D perhaps matches TRBD1 (6 bases). There are 18 residues in the CDR3. In germline, CDR1 is SNHLY, CDR2 FYNNEI. V was clipped by 2 bases and J by 1 base, with 20 bases between them. This CDR3 reads CASSEILEMTGDNYGYTF. For the CDR3, the DNA is TGTGCCAGCAGTGAAATCCTCGAGATGACAGGTGATAACTATGGCTACACCTTC.

This rearrangement joins TRBV2 to TRBJ2-3; 9 nucleotides match TRBD2. Germline CDR1 reads SNHLY; CDR2 reads FYNNEI. Unmatched junction bases numbered 16, after V lost 6 bases and J lost 6 bases. The CDR3 has 17 residues. The CDR3 coding sequence is TGTGCCAGCAGACTTAACCCGGAGGTAGCGGGGGACGATACGCAGTATTTT. It translates to CASRLNPEVAGDDTQYF.

The J gene is TRBJ2-1, the V gene TRBV5-1, with 7 bases lining up with TRBD2. Unmatched junction bases numbered 8, after V lost 2 bases and J lost 9 bases. The CDR3 contains 14 residues. Germline V gene data show CDR1 as SGHRS and CDR2 as YFSETQ. The CDR3 nucleotides read TGCGCCAGCAGCTTTGAGCGGGGCGGAACTGAGCAGTTCTTC. This translates into CASSFERGGTEQFF.

V gene TRBV4-1 combines with J gene TRBJ2-7; 11 bases agree with TRBD2. The CDR3 is 18 residues long. V gave up 4 bases and J gave up 0 bases; unmatched junction bases: 11. Per the germline V gene, CDR1 is MGHRA and CDR2 is YSYEKL. The CDR3 DNA follows: TGCGCCAGCAGCCTAAGTGGTCTAGCGGGAGGCTCCTCCTACGAGCAGTACTTC. This translates into CASSLSGLAGGSSYEQYF.

This clone was observed a handful of times. The rearrangement links TRBV30 to TRBJ2-2; tentatively, D is TRBD1 (6 bases). The germline V gene encodes CDR1 GTSNPN and CDR2 SVGIG (reference sequence). The ends were cut back, 1 base at V and 4 bases at J, with 7 bases in the middle. CDR3 size: 13 residues. For the CDR3, the DNA is TGTGCCTGGAGTGCCAGGGGCACCGGGGAGCTGTTTTTT. Translating it yields CAWSARGTGELFF.

This chain joins TRBV7-6 and TRBJ2-7, with TRBD2 as a possible D gene (6 bases). CDR3 length: 15 residues. Trimming stripped 5 bases from V and 0 bases from J, with 14 bases between. The germline V gene encodes CDR1 SGHVS and CDR2 FNYEAQ. CDR3 DNA sequence: TGTGCCAGCAGCCCCTTGGGGACTCCCTCCTACGAGCAGTACTTC. Encoded protein: CASSPLGTPSYEQYF.

This chain uses TRBV28 with TRBJ2-3, with a tentative D call TRBD1 (5 bases). Germline V gives CDR1 MDHEN, CDR2 SYDVKM. This CDR3 spans 17 amino acids. Trimming removed 1 base at V and 3 bases at J, with 17 bases between. The CDR3 sequence is CASSLYEVKGRTDTQYF. CDR3 bases: TGTGCCAGCAGTTTATACGAGGTGAAGGGGCGGACAGATACGCAGTATTTT.

The V and J genes are TRBV6-1 and TRBJ2-5, with D uncertain. V shed 7 bases and J shed 5 bases, with 11 bases lying between them. This CDR3 region has 12 residues. CDR1 MNHNS and CDR2 SASEGT come from the germline V gene. The CDR3 DNA is TGTGCCAGCATTCGAGGTTTGGAGACCCAGTACTTC. Translation: CASIRGLETQYF.

The chain has TRBV7-9 and TRBJ1-1; 7 bases are shared with TRBD1. Germline assignment: CDR1 SEHNR and CDR2 FQNEAQ (reference sequence). The CDR3 has 19 residues. J was trimmed by 4 bases and V by 7 bases; bases with no gene match: 24. The CDR3 bases are TGTGCCAGCACCGCTTCCCCACGACGCAGGGCCGCAGGGGGCACTGAAGCTTTCTTT. It is translated as CASTASPRRRAAGGTEAFF.